Presented here are 5 T cell receptor beta chains from one specimen sequenced in a study of blood T cell repertoires in COVID-19 (dated by TCRdb to 2019 to 2021). Library generation was performed with the immunoSEQ multiplex PCR assay. The table was pulled from immuneACCESS by TCRdb, which kept in-frame rearrangements only. Such tables lose some clones; where checked, under half of the loss comes from unresolved V genes, and the rest has no known cause. This sample lists 300,000 or so clones; around 83% were detected once. Of the sample, 1.2% falls within the top ten clones. The sample comprised peripheral blood. The source is a woman in her forties or fifties with acute or convalescent COVID-19.

The rearrangement joins TRBV5-1 to TRBJ1-4, with TRBD1 matching over 8 bases. The CDR3 is 14 amino acids. The V gene end was trimmed by 1 base and the J gene end by 7 bases; junction bases not matched to a gene: 3. Germline V gives CDR1 SGHRS, CDR2 YFSETQ. The CDR3 loop reads CASSLLQGVEKLFF. CDR3 coding DNA: TGCGCCAGCAGCTTGCTACAGGGGGTTGAAAAACTGTTTTTT.

Comments on this clone: The sample has other DNA sequences that encode this CDR3 too. CDR3 residues: CASSSTGLGTEAFF. CDR3 nucleotide sequence: TGCGCCAGCAGCTCGACAGGGTTAGGCACTGAAGCTTTCTTT. The rearrangement uses TRBV5-1 and TRBJ1-1, with 7 bases matching TRBD1. The V gene end was trimmed by 3 bases and the J gene end by 4 bases; junction bases not matched to a gene: 6. The CDR3 runs 14 residues. Germline loops: CDR1 SGHRS, CDR2 YFSETQ.

This chain links TRBV10-3 with TRBJ2-1; TRBD2 agrees at 9 bases. This CDR3 has 15 amino acids. The germline CDR1 and CDR2 sequences are ENHRY and SYGVKD. The trim removed 1 base at V and 9 bases at J, leaving 7 bases unmatched. CDR3 loop: CAISEWSSGRGEQFF. DNA of the CDR3: TGTGCCATCAGTGAGTGGAGTAGCGGGAGAGGTGAGCAGTTCTTC.

CDR3 sequence: CSVVSLAGDETQYF. In DNA, the CDR3 is TGCAGCGTTGTTAGTCTAGCGGGAGACGAGACCCAGTACTTC. This chain joins TRBV29-1 and TRBJ2-5, with 10 bases identical to TRBD2. Germline trimming cut 4 bases from V and 5 bases from J; bases unmatched to any gene: 7. CDR3 length equals 14 residues. Germline V gene data show CDR1 as SQVTM and CDR2 as ANQGSEA.

The chain joins TRBV12-3 or TRBV12-4 to TRBJ1-4, with unresolved D. V dropped 4 bases and J dropped 8 bases, with 8 bases sitting between them. CDR3 length: 12 amino acids. CDR3 sequence (DNA): TGTGCCAGCAGTTACGGGGAGGAAAAACTGTTTTTT. Translating gives CASSYGEEKLFF.